This T cell receptor (beta chain) derives from a study of cytomegalovirus exposure and HLA in healthy donors. For the study at large: There were around 390 genotyped donors. Of these, roughly 82% fell in the genetic ancestry cluster associated with self-reported Caucasian donors. Study results and caveats: Using a false discovery rate of 0.05, a later analysis showed that roughly 16,000 TCR beta sequences were associated with HLA alleles.

Per the germline V gene, CDR1 is SGHAT and CDR2 is FQNNGV. The CDR3 spans 19 residues. Losses at the gene ends were 5 bases for V and 1 base for J; bases not matched to a gene: 15. The primer mix had 60 Vbeta and 13 Jbeta primers. Sequencing was performed with immunoSEQ multiplex PCR; in TCRdb, only in-frame clones are kept and a portion is missing. In the table there are fewer than 200,000 clones, over 70% of which are singletons. Each of the donors was a healthy bone marrow donor. This clone was observed a few times. Antigen: not known. The source of this sequence is a woman between 50 and 59 years old in good health and CMV-seropositive. Sample: PBMCs. This chain uses TRBV11-2 with TRBJ1-3, with 9 bases that match TRBD1. For the CDR3, the DNA is TGTGCCAGCAGCATTACGACAGGGGGGTTGAGGCTTTCTGGAAACACCATATATTTT. It encodes CASSITTGGLRLSGNTIYF. Complete variable domain (other parts from reference TRBV11-2 and TRBJ1-3): EAGVAQSPRYKIIEKRQSVAFWCNPISGHATLYWYQQILGQGPKLLIQFQNNGVVDDSQLPKDRFSAERLKGVDSTLKIQPAKLEDSAVYLCASSITTGGLRLSGNTIYFGEGSWLTVV.